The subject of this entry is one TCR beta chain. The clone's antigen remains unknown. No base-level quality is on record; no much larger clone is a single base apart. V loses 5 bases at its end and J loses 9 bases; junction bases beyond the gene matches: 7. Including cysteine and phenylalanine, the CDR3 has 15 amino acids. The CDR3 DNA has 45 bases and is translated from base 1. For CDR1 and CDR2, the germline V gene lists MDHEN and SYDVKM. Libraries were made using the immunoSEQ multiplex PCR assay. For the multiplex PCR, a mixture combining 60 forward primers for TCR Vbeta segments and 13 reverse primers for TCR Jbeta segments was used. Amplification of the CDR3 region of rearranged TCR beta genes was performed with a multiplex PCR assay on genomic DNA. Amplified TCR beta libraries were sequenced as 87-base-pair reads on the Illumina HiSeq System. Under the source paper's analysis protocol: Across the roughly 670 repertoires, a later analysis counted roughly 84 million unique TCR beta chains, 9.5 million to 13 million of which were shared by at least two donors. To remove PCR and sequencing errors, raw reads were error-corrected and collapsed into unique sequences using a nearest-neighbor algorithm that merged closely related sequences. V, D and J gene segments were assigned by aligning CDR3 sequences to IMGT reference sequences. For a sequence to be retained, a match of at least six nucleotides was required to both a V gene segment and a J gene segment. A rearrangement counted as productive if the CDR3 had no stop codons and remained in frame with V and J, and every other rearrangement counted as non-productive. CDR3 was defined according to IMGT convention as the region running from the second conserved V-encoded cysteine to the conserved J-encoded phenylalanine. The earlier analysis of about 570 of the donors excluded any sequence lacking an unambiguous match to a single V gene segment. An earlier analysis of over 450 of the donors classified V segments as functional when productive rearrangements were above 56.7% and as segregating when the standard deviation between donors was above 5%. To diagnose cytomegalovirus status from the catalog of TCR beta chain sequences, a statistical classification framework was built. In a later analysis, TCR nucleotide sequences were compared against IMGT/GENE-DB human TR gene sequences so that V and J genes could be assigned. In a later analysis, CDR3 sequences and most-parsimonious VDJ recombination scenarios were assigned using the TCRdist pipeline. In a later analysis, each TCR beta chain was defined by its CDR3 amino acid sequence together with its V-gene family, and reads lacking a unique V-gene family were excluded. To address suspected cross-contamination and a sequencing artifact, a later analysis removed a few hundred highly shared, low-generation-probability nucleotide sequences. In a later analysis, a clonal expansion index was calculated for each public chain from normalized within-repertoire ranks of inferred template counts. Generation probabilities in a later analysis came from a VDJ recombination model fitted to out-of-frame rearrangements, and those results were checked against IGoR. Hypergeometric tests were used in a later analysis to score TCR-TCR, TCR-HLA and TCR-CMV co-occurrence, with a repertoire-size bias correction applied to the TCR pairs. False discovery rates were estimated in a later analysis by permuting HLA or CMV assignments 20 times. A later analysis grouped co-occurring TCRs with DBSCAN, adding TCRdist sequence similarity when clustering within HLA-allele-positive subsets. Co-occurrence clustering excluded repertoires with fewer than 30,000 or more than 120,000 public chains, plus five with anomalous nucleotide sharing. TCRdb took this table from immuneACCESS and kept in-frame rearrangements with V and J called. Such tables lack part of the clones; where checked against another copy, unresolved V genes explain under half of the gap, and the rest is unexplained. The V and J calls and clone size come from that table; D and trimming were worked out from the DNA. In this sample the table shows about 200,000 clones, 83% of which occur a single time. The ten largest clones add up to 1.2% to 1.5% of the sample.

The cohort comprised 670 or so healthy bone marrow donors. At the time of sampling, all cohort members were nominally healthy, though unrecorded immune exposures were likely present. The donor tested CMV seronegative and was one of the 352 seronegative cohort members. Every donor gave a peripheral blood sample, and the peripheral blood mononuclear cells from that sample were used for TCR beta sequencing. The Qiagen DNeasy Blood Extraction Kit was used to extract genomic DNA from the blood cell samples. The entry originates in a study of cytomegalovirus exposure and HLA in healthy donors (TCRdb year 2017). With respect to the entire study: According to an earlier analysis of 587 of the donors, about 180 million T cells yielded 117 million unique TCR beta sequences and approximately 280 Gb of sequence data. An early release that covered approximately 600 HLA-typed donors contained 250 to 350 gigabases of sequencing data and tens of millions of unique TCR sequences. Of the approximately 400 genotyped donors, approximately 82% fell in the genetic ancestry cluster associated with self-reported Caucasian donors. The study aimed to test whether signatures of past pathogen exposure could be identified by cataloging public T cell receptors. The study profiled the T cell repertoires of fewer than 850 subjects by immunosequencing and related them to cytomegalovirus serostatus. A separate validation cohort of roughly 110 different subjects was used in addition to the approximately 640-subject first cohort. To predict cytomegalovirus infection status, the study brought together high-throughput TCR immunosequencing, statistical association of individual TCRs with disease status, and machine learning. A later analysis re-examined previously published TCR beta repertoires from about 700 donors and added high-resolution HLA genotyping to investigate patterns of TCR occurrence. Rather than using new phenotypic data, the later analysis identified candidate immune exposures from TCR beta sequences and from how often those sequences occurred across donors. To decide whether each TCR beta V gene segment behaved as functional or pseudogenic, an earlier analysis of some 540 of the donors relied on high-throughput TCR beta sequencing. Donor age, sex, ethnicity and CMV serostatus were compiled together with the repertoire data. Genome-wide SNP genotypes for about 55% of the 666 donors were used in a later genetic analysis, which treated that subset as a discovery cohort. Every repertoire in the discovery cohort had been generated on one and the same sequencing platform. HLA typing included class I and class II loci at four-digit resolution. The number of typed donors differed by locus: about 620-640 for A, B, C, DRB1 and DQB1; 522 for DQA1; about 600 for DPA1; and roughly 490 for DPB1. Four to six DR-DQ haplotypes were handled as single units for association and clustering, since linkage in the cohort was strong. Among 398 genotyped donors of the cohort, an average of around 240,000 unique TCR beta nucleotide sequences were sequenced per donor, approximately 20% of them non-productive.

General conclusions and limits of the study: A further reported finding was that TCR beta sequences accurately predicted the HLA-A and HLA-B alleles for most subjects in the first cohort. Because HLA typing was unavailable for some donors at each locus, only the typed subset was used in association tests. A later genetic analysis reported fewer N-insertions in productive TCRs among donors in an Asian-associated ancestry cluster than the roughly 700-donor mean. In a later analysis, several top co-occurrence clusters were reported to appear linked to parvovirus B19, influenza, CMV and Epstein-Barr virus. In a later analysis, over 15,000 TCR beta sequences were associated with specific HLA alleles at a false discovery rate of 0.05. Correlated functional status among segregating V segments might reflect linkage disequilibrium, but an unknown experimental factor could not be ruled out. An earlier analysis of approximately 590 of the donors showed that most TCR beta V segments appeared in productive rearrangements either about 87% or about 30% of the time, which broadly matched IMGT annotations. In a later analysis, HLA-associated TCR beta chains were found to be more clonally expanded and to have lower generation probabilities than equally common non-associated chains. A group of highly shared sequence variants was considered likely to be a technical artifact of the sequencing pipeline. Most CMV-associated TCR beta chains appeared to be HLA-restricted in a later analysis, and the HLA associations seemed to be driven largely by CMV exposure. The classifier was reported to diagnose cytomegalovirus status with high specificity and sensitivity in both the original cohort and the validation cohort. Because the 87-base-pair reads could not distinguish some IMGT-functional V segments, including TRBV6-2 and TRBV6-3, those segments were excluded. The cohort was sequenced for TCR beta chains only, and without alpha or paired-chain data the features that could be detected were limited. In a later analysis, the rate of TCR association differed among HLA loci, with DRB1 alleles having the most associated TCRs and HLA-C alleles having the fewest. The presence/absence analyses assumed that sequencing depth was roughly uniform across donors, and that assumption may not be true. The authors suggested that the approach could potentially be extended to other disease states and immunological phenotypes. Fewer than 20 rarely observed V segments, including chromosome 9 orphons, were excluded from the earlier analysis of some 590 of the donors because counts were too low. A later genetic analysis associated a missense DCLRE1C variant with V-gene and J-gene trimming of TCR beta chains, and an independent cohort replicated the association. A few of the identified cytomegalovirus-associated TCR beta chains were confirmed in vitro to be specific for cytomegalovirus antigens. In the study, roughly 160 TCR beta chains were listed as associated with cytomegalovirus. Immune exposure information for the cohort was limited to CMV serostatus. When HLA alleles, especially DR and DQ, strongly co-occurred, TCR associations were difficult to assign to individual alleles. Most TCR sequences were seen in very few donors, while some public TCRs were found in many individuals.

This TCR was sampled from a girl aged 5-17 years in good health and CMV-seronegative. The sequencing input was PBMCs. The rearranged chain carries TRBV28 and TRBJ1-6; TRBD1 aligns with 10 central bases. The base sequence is TGTGCCAGCAGTCCCTGGACAGGGGGACTTTCACCCCTCCACTTT. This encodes CASSPWTGGLSPLHF.